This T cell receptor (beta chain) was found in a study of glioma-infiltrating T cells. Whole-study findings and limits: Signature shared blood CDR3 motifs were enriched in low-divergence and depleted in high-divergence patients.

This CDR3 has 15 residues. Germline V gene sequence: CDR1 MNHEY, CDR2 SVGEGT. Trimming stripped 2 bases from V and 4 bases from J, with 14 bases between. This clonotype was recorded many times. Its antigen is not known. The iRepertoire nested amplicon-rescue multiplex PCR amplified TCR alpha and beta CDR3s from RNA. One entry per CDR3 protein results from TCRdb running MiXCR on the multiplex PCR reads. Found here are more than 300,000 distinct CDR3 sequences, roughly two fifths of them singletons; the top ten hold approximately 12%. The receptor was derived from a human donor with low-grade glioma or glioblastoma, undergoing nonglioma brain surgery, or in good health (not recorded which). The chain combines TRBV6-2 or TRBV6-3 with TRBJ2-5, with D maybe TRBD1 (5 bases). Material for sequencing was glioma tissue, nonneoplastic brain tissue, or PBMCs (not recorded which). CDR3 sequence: CASSYHSKGIETQYF. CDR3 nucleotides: TGTGCCAGCAGTTACCACTCGAAGGGGATAGAGACCCAGTACTTC.